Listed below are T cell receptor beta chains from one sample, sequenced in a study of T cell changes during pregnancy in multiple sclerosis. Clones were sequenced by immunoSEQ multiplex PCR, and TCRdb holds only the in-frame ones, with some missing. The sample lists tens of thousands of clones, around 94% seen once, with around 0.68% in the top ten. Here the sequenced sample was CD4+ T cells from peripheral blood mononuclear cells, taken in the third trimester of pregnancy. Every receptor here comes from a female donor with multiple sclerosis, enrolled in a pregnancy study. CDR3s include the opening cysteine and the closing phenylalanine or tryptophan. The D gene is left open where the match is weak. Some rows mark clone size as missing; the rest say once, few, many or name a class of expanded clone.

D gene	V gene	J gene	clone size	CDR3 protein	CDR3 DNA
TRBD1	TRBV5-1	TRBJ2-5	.	CASSQGQPQETQYF	TGCGCCAGCAGCCAGGGACAGCCTCAAGAGACCCAGTACTTC
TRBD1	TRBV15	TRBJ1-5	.	CATSREFGQGSNQPQHF	TGTGCCACCAGCAGAGAATTCGGACAGGGTTCTAATCAGCCCCAGCATTTT
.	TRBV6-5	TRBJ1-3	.	CASNGLDSGNTIYF	TGTGCCAGCAATGGCCTCGACTCTGGAAACACCATATATTTT
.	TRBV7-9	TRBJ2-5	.	CASSKHGASEPETQYF	TGTGCCAGCAGCAAACATGGAGCCTCGGAGCCTGAGACCCAGTACTTC
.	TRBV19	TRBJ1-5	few	CASSNTGSNQPQHF	TGTGCCAGTAGCAACACAGGGTCGAATCAGCCCCAGCATTTT
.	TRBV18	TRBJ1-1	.	CASSPAGNTEAFF	TGTGCCAGCTCACCGGCGGGGAACACTGAAGCTTTCTTT
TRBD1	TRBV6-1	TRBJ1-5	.	CASRKQGTNQPQHF	TGTGCCAGCAGAAAACAGGGGACTAATCAGCCCCAGCATTTT
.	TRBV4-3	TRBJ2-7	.	CASSQGDFGAEQYF	TGCGCCAGCAGCCAAGGGGACTTCGGGGCAGAGCAGTACTTC
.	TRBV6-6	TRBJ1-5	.	CASSYLSDSNQPQHF	TGTGCCAGCAGTTACTTGTCAGATAGCAATCAGCCCCAGCATTTT
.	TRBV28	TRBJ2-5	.	CASSLGWRGQYF	TGTGCCAGCAGTCTGGGGTGGAGGGGCCAGTACTTC
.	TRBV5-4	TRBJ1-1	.	CASSLMGGMNTEAFF	TGTGCCAGCAGCTTGATGGGGGGAATGAACACTGAAGCTTTCTTT
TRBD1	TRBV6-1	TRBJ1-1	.	CASSDRGIGTEAFF	TGTGCCAGCAGCGACAGGGGCATCGGCACTGAAGCTTTCTTT
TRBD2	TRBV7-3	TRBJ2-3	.	CASSLLAGADTQYF	TGTGCCAGCAGCTTACTAGCGGGAGCAGATACGCAGTATTTT
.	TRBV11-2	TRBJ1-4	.	CASSLAPFGRAGTNEKLFF	TGTGCCAGCAGCTTAGCTCCCTTCGGGCGGGCTGGGACTAATGAAAAACTGTTTTTT
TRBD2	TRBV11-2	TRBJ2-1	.	CASSIGTSGNNEQFF	TGTGCCAGCAGCATCGGGACTAGCGGCAACAATGAGCAGTTCTTC
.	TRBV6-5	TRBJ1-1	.	CASRPGQMNTEAFF	TGTGCCAGCAGGCCCGGACAGATGAACACTGAAGCTTTCTTT
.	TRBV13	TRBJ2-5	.	CASSSPRGEWVETQYF	TGTGCCAGCAGCTCCCCCAGGGGAGAATGGGTGGAGACCCAGTACTTC
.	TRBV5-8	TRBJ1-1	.	CASSPGHTNTEAFF	TGTGCCAGCAGCCCGGGACATACGAACACTGAAGCTTTCTTT
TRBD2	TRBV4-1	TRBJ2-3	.	CASSQDGTSGSADTQYF	TGCGCCAGCAGCCAAGACGGGACTAGCGGGAGCGCAGATACGCAGTATTTT
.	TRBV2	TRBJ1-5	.	CASRGVTLNQPQHF	TGTGCCAGCCGCGGGGTCACTCTAAATCAGCCCCAGCATTTT
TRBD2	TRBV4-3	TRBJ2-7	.	CASSQEPAGGHEQYF	TGCGCCAGCAGCCAAGAACCAGCGGGAGGACACGAGCAGTACTTC
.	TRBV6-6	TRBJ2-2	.	CASMDSAGELFF	TGTGCCAGCATGGACTCTGCGGGGGAGCTGTTTTTT
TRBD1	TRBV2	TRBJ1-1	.	CASSNRGSTEAFF	TGTGCCAGCAGTAACAGGGGGAGCACTGAAGCTTTCTTT
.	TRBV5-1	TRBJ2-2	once	CASSLASGVNTGELFF	TGCGCCAGCAGCTTGGCCAGCGGAGTGAACACCGGGGAGCTGTTTTTT
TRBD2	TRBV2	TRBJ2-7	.	CASSEGTSGPYEQYF	TGTGCCAGCAGTGAGGGGACTAGCGGTCCCTACGAGCAGTACTTC
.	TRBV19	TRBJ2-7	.	CASSIRGSAYEQYF	TGTGCCAGTAGTATCCGAGGGTCGGCCTACGAGCAGTACTTC
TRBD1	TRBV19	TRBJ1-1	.	CASSRTGWDTEAFF	TGTGCCAGTAGTAGGACAGGTTGGGACACTGAAGCTTTCTTT
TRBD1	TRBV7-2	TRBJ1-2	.	CASSLAGTGANYGYTF	TGTGCCAGCAGCTTAGCAGGGACAGGGGCTAACTATGGCTACACCTTC
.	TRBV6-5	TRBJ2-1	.	CASSYGGGAYNEQFF	TGTGCCAGCAGTTACGGCGGCGGGGCCTACAATGAGCAGTTCTTC
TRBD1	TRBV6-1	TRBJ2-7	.	CASSRDRGSYEQYF	TGTGCCAGCAGCCGGGACAGGGGCTCCTACGAGCAGTACTTC
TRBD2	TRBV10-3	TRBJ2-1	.	CAISAIGLAGGNEQFF	TGTGCCATCAGTGCTATTGGACTAGCGGGGGGCAATGAGCAGTTCTTC
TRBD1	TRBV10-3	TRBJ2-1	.	CAISDHTGGSNEQFF	TGTGCCATCAGTGACCACACAGGGGGCTCCAATGAGCAGTTCTTC
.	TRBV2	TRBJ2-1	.	CASSRRSGAGYNEQFF	TGTGCCAGCAGCAGACGGTCAGGGGCCGGTTACAATGAGCAGTTCTTC
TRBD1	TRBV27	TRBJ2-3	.	CASSTGTDYITDTQYF	TGTGCCAGCAGTACCGGGACAGATTATATCACAGATACGCAGTATTTT
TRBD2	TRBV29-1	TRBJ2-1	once	CSVRLALLSYNEQFF	TGCAGCGTACGACTAGCGTTACTCTCCTACAATGAGCAGTTCTTC
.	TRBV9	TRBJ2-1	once	CASSVASSSRSGQFF	TGTGCCAGCAGCGTAGCCAGTTCTTCGCGGTCTGGGCAGTTCTTC
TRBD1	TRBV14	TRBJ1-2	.	CASSQARGQGFNYGYTF	TGTGCCAGCAGCCAAGCCAGGGGGCAGGGGTTCAACTATGGCTACACCTTC
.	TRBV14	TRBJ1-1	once	CASSQEIGVNTEAFF	TGTGCCAGCAGCCAAGAGATCGGGGTGAACACTGAAGCTTTCTTT
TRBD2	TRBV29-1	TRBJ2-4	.	CSVILGRDIQYF	TGCAGCGTTATCCTGGGGAGGGACATTCAGTACTTC
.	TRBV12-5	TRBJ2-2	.	CASGLWRGPNTGELFF	TGTGCTAGTGGTTTATGGCGGGGTCCGAACACCGGGGAGCTGTTTTTT
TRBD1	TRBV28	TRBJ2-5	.	CASMEGGVRFETQYF	TGTGCCAGCATGGAAGGGGGCGTTCGATTTGAGACCCAGTACTTC
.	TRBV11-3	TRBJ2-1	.	CASSSYQGLDYPNEQFF	TGTGCCAGCAGCTCCTATCAGGGGCTAGACTATCCAAATGAGCAGTTCTTC
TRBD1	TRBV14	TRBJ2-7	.	CASSWDSSYEQYF	TGTGCCAGCAGTTGGGACAGCTCCTACGAGCAGTACTTC
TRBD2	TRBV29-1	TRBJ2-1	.	CSVSGRLYNEQFF	TGCAGCGTAAGCGGGAGGCTTTACAATGAGCAGTTCTTC
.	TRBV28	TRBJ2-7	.	CASSQQRLDEQYF	TGTGCCAGCAGTCAACAGAGACTAGACGAGCAGTACTTC
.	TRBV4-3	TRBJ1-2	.	CASSQDGANYGYTF	TGCGCCAGCAGCCAAGATGGAGCTAACTATGGCTACACCTTC
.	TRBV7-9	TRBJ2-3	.	CASSFRAGATDTQYF	TGTGCCAGCAGCTTCCGGGCGGGGGCCACAGATACGCAGTATTTT
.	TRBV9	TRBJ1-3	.	CASSPPGFGRNTIYF	TGTGCCAGCAGCCCTCCGGGATTTGGTAGAAACACCATATATTTT
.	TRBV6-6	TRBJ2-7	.	CASSQREGSYEQYF	TGTGCCAGCAGTCAACGAGAGGGCTCCTACGAGCAGTACTTC
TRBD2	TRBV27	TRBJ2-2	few	CASSLSPSGPTGELFF	TGTGCCAGCAGTTTATCCCCTAGCGGCCCCACCGGGGAGCTGTTTTTT
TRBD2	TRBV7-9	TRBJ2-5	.	CASSLGTGSGKETQYF	TGTGCCAGCAGCCTCGGGACGGGTAGCGGGAAGGAGACCCAGTACTTC
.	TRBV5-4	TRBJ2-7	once	CASSFSGASYEQYF	TGTGCCAGCAGCTTCAGCGGAGCCTCCTACGAGCAGTACTTC
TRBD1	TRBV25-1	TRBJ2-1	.	CASSKTGLSSYNEQFF	TGTGCCAGCAGCAAGACAGGGCTGAGCTCCTACAATGAGCAGTTCTTC
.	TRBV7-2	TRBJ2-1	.	CASSLFGGNNEQFF	TGTGCCAGCAGCTTATTTGGGGGGAACAATGAGCAGTTCTTC
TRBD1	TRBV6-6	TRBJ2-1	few	CASVDRGGYNEQFF	TGTGCCAGCGTCGACAGGGGCGGCTACAATGAGCAGTTCTTC
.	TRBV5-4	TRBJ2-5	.	CASGDTNQETQYF	TGTGCCAGCGGGGACACCAACCAAGAGACCCAGTACTTC
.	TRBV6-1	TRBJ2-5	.	CASSRDRKETQYF	TGTGCCAGCAGCCGCGACAGGAAAGAGACCCAGTACTTC
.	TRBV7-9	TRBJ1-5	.	CASSLTGGSNQPQHF	TGTGCCAGCAGCTTGACAGGTGGTAGCAATCAGCCCCAGCATTTT
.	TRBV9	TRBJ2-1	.	CASSGGTLGNNEQFF	TGTGCCAGCAGCGGCGGGACTCTGGGGAACAATGAGCAGTTCTTC